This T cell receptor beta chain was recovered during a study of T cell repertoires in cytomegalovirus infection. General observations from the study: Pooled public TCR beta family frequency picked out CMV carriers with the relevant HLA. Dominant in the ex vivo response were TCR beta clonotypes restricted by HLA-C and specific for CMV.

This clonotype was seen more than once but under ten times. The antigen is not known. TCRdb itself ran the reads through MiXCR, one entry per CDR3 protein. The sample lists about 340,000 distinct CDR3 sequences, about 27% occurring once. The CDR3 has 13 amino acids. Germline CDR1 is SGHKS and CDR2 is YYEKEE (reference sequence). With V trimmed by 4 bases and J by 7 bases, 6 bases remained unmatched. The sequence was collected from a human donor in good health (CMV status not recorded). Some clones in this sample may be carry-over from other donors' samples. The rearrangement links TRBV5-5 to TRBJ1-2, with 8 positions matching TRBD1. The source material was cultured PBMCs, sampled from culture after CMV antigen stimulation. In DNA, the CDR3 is TGTGCCAGCAGCGCTCGACAGGGGACTGGCTACACCTTC. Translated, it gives CASSARQGTGYTF.